This T cell receptor (beta chain) is from a study of follicular helper T cells after annual influenza vaccination. Study details: Sampling occurred days 0, 7 and 28 after each influenza vaccination.

This clone was found a few times. Its antigen is unknown. Specified time point: 2013-2014 season, 7 days after vaccination. The CDR3 contains 15 residues. The germline CDR1 and CDR2 sequences are SGHKS and YYEKEE (reference sequence). With 0 bases removed from V and 3 bases from J, the gap between germline ends came to 11 bases. Some clones are missing from TCRdb's copy, which holds only in-frame ones; the method was immunoSEQ multiplex PCR. Of around 550 clones listed, 70% to 90% are singletons. Regarding the study as a whole: Day 7 ICOS+CD38+ clones later appeared mostly in ICOS-CD38- cTfh. Change in circulating plasmablasts correlated with ICOS+CD38+ cTfh clonality change.

This specimen consisted of CXCR5+ CD38+ circulating T follicular helper cells from blood, obtained 7 days after influenza vaccination. Subset meaning: circulating Tfh, non-naive CD4+CXCR5+PD-1+ (ICOS+CD38+ or ICOS-CD38-). The gene calls are TRBV5-5 and TRBJ2-3; D is possibly TRBD2 (5 bases). The clonotype originates from an adult who received the influenza vaccine. The CDR3 DNA is TGTGCCAGCAGCTTGGCCCGATGGGAGACAGATACGCAGTATTTT. This encodes CASSLARWETDTQYF.